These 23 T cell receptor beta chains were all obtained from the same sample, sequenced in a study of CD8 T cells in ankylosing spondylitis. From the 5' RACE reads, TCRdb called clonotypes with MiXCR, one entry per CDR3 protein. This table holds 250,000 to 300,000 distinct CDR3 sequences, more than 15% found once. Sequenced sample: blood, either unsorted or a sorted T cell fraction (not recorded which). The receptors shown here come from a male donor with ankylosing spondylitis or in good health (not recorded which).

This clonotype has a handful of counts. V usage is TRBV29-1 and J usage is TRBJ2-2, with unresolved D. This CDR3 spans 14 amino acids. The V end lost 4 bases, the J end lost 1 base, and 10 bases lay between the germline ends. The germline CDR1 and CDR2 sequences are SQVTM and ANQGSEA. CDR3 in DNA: TGCAGCGTTGTCGTCGAAGGGAACACCGGGGAGCTGTTTTTT. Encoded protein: CSVVVEGNTGELFF.

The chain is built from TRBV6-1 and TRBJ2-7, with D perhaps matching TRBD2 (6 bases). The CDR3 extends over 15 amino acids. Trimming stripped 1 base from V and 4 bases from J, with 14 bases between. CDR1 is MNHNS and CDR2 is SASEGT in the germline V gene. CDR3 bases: TGTGCCAGCAGTGAAGACAGGATAGGAGGGTACGAGCAGTACTTC. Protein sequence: CASSEDRIGGYEQYF.

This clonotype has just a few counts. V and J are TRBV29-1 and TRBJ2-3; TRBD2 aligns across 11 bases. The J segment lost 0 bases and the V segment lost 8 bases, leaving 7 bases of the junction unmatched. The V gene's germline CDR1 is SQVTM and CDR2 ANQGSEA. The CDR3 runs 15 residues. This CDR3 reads CSLVRTSGSTDTQYF. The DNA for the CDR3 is TGCAGCCTCGTCCGGACTAGCGGGAGCACAGATACGCAGTATTTT.

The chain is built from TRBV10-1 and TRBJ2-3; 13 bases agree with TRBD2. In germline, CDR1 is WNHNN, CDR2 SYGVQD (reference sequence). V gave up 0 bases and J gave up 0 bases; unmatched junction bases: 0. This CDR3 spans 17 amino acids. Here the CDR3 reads CASSESTSGRSTDTQYF. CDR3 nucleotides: TGCGCCAGCAGTGAGTCGACTAGCGGGAGGAGCACAGATACGCAGTATTTT.

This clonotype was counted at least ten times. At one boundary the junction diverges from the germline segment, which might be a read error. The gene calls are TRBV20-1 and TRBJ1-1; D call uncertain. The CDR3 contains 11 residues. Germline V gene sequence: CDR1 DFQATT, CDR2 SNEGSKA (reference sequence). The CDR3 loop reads CSARLNAEAFF. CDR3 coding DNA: TGCAGTGCTAGATTGAACGCTGAAGCTTTCTTT.

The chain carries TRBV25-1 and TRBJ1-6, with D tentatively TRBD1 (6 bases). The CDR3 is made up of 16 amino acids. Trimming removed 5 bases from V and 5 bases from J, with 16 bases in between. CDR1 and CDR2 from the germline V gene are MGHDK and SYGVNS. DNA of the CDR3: TGTGCCAGCAGTTGGTTAGAGGGGGAGGATAATTCACCCCTCCACTTT. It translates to CASSWLEGEDNSPLHF.

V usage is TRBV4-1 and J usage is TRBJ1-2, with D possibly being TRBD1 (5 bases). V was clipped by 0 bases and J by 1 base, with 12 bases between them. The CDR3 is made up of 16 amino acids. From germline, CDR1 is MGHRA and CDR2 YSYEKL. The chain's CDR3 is CASSQDGKGINYGYTF. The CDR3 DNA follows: TGCGCCAGCAGCCAAGATGGGAAGGGGATTAACTATGGCTACACCTTC.

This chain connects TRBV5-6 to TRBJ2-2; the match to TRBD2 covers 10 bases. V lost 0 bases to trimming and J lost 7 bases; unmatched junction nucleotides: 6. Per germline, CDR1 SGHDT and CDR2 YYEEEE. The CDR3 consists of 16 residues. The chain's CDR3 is CASSLELAGFGGELFF. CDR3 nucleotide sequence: TGTGCCAGCAGCTTGGAACTAGCGGGATTCGGCGGGGAGCTGTTTTTT.

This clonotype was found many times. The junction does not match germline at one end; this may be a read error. In nucleotides, the CDR3 is TGTGCCAGCAGTCCGGGGACAGGGGGGCCCTACGAGCAGTACTTC. This codes for CASSPGTGGPYEQYF. The chain joins TRBV5-1 to TRBJ2-7, with 11 bases identical to TRBD1. The CDR3 runs to 15 residues. CDR1 is SGHRS and CDR2 is YFSETQ in the germline V gene.

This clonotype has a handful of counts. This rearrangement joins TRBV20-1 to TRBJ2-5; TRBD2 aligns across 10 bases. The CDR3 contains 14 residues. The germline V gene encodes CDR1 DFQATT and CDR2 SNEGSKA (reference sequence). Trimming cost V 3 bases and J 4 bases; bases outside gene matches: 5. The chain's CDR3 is CSARASGSVETQYF. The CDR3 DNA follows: TGCAGTGCTAGGGCTAGCGGGAGTGTAGAGACCCAGTACTTC.

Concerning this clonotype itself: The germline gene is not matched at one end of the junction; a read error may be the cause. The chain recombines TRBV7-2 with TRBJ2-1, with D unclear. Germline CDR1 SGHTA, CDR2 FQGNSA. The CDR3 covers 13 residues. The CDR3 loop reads CASSLNRIGEKFF. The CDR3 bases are TGTGCCAGCAGCTTAAACCGGATTGGTGAGAAGTTCTTC.

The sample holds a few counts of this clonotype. The CDR3 coding sequence is TGTGCCACTGCCCCCGTCGCGCTGTCCTACAATGAGCAGTTCTTC. It specifies CATAPVALSYNEQFF. The chain couples TRBV27 to TRBJ2-1; unclear D gene. The germline CDR1 and CDR2 sequences are MNHEY and SMNVEV (reference sequence). V lost 10 bases to trimming and J lost 1 base, with 17 bases between them. This CDR3 is built from 15 residues.

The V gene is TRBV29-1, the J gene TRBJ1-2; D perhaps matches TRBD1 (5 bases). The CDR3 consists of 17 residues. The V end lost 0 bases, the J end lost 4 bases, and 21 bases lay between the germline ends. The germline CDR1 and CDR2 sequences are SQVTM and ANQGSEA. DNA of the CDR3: TGCAGCGTTGAAGATATATCGTGGACACACGGAATCTATGGCTACACCTTC. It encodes CSVEDISWTHGIYGYTF.

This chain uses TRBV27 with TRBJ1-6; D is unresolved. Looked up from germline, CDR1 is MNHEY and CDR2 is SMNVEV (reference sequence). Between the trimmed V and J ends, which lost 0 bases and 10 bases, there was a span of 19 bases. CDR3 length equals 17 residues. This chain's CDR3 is CASSLSSAGIFRSPLHF. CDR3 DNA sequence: TGTGCCAGCAGTTTATCTAGCGCTGGGATATTCAGGTCACCCCTCCACTTT.

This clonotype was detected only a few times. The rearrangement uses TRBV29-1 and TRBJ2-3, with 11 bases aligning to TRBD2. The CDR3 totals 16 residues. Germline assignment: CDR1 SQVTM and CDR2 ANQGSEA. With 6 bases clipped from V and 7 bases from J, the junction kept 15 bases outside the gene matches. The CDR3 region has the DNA TGCAGCGTAGGATTTCAAACTAGCGGGAGTATTCATACGCAGTATTTT. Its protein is CSVGFQTSGSIHTQYF.

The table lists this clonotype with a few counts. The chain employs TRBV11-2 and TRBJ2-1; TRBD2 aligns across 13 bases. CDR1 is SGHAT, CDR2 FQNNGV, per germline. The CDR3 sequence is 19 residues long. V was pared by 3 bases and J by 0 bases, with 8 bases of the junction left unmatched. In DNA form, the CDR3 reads TGTGCCAGCAGCTTCGGACTAGCGGGAGCTACCAGCTCCTACAATGAGCAGTTCTTC. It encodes CASSFGLAGATSSYNEQFF.

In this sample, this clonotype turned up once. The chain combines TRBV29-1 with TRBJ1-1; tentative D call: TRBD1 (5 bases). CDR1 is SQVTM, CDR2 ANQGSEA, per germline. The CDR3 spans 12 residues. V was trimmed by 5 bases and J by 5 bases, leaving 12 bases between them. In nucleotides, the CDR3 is TGCAGCGTTCCCGACGGGGGGACTGAAGCTTTCTTT. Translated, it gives CSVPDGGTEAFF.

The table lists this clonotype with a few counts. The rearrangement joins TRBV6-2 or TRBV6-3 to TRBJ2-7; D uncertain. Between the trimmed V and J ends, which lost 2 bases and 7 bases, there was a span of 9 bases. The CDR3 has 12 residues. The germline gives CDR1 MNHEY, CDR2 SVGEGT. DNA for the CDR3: TGTGCCAGCAGTTACGTCTCGAGGGAGCAGTACTTC. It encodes CASSYVSREQYF.

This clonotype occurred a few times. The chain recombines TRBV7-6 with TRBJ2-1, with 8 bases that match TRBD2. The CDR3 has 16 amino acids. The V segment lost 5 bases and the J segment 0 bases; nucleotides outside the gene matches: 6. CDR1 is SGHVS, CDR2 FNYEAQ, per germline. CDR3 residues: CASSLKAGDSYNEQFF. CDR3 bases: TGTGCCAGCAGCCTCAAAGCGGGAGACTCCTACAATGAGCAGTTCTTC. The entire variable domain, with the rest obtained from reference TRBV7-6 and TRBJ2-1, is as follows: GAGVSQSPRYKVTKRGQDVALRCDPISGHVSLYWYRQALGQGPEFLTYFNYEAQQDKSGLPNDRFSAERPEGSISTLTIQRTEQRDSAMYRCASSLKAGDSYNEQFFGPGTRLTVL.

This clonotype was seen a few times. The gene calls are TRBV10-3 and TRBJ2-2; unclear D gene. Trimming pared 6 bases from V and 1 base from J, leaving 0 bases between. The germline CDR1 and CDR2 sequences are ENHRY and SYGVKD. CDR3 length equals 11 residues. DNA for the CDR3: TGTGCCATCAGGAACACCGGGGAGCTGTTTTTT. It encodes CAIRNTGELFF.

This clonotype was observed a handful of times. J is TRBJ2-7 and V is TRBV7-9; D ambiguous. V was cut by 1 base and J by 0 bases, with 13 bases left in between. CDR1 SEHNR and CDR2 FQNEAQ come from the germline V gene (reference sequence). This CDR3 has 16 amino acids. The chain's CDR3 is CASSLGIPRSSYEQYF. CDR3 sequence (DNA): TGTGCCAGCAGCTTAGGTATTCCTCGAAGCTCCTACGAGCAGTACTTC. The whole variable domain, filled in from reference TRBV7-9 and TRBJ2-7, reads DTGVSQNPRHKITKRGQNVTFRCDPISEHNRLYWYRQTLGQGPEFLTYFQNEAQLEKSRLLSDRFSAERPKGSFSTLEIQRTEQGDSAMYLCASSLGIPRSSYEQYFGPGTRLTVT.

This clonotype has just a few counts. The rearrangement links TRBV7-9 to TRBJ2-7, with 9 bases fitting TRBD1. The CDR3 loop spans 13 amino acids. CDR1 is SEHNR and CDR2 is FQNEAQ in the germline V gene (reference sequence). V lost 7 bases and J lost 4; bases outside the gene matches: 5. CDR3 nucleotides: TGTGCCAGCAACGGGGACAGGGTTTACGAGCAGTACTTC. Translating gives CASNGDRVYEQYF. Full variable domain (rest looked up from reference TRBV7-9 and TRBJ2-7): DTGVSQNPRHKITKRGQNVTFRCDPISEHNRLYWYRQTLGQGPEFLTYFQNEAQLEKSRLLSDRFSAERPKGSFSTLEIQRTEQGDSAMYLCASNGDRVYEQYFGPGTRLTVT.

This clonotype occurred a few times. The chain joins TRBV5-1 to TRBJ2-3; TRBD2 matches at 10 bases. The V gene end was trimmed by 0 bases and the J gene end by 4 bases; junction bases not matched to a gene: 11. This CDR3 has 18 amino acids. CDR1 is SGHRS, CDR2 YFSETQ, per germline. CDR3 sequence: CASSLVASGSGRPDTQYF. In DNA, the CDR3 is TGCGCCAGCAGCTTGGTGGCTAGCGGGAGCGGTCGGCCAGATACGCAGTATTTT. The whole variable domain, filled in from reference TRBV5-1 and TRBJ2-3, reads KAGVTQTPRYLIKTRGQQVTLSCSPISGHRSVSWYQQTPGQGLQFLFEYFSETQRNKGNFPGRFSGRQFSNSRSEMNVSTLELGDSALYLCASSLVASGSGRPDTQYFGPGTRLTVL.